The 22 T cell receptor beta chains in this list originate from one sample, sequenced in a study of cytomegalovirus exposure and HLA in healthy donors. This table comes from immunoSEQ multiplex PCR, and its TCRdb copy is limited to in-frame clones, with some not included. The table lists under 200,000 clones, 85% to 90% of them singletons. The sequenced material came from PBMCs. All receptors come from a woman between 18 and 29 years old in good health and CMV-seropositive.

The chain joins TRBV6-5 to TRBJ2-1; weak D call: TRBD1 (6 bases). Germline CDR1 reads MNHEY; CDR2 reads SVGAGI. V lost 0 bases and J lost 9, with 15 bases in between. The CDR3 spans 15 residues. The CDR3 here is CASSYSGGASGEQFF. CDR3 coding DNA: TGTGCCAGCAGTTACTCAGGGGGAGCCTCCGGTGAGCAGTTCTTC.

Concerning this clone: In the same sample, other DNA sequences code for this CDR3. V usage is TRBV27 and J usage is TRBJ2-1; TRBD2 aligns across 11 bases. The CDR3 contains 15 residues. The trim removed 6 bases at V and 4 bases at J, leaving 5 bases unmatched. Germline V gives CDR1 MNHEY, CDR2 SMNVEV (reference sequence). This CDR3 reads CASSPGTSGYNEQFF. The CDR3 DNA reads as TGTGCCAGCAGCCCCGGGACTAGCGGTTACAATGAGCAGTTCTTC.

This sequence joins TRBV12-5 and TRBJ1-2, with a tentative D call TRBD1 (6 bases). There are 15 residues in the CDR3. The V end was cut by 1 base, the J end by 8 bases, with 17 bases between. Germline CDR1 and CDR2: LGHNT and FRNRAP. The CDR3 nucleotides read TGTGCTAGTGGTTTGGATTTGGCAGGGGATCGGGGCTACACCTTC. The encoded protein is CASGLDLAGDRGYTF.

The rearrangement joins TRBV6-1 to TRBJ2-5; a weak D match, TRBD2 (7 bases). Trimming removed 6 bases at V and 4 bases at J, with 15 bases between. The CDR3 loop spans 14 amino acids. The germline V gene has CDR1 MNHNS and CDR2 SASEGT. This CDR3 is CASSYREGGETQYF. As DNA, the CDR3 is TGTGCCAGCAGCTACAGGGAGGGTGGAGAGACCCAGTACTTC.

This clone was counted a few times. The V call is TRBV19, the J call TRBJ1-2; D not certain. Germline CDR1 LNHDA, CDR2 SQIVND (reference sequence). V was trimmed by 3 bases and J by 0 bases, leaving 11 bases between them. The CDR3 contains 15 residues. In DNA, the CDR3 is TGTGCCAGTAGTATGAGAGGCAGAGCTAACTATGGCTACACCTTC. Amino acid sequence: CASSMRGRANYGYTF.

The chain links TRBV6-1 to TRBJ2-3; 12 bases agree with TRBD2. The CDR3 runs to 16 residues. Losses at the gene ends were 0 bases for V and 4 bases for J; bases not matched to a gene: 2. CDR1 is MNHNS, CDR2 SASEGT, per germline. As DNA, the CDR3 is TGTGCCAGCAGTGAAGCCCTAGCGGGAGGGGCAGATACGCAGTATTTT. Translation gives CASSEALAGGADTQYF.

The V and J genes are TRBV5-1 and TRBJ2-7; TRBD2 aligns across 8 bases. The CDR3 length is 13 residues. CDR1 SGHRS and CDR2 YFSETQ come from the germline V gene. Trimming took 2 bases from V and 4 from J; bases not matched to a gene: 2. The CDR3 sequence is CASSLKREYEQYF. The CDR3 DNA reads as TGCGCCAGCAGCTTAAAGCGGGAGTACGAGCAGTACTTC. The whole variable domain, remainder taken from reference TRBV5-1 and TRBJ2-7, is KAGVTQTPRYLIKTRGQQVTLSCSPISGHRSVSWYQQTPGQGLQFLFEYFSETQRNKGNFPGRFSGRQFSNSRSEMNVSTLELGDSALYLCASSLKREYEQYFGPGTRLTVT.

This chain joins TRBV29-1 and TRBJ1-1, with D unclear. The CDR3 spans 13 residues. The germline CDR1 and CDR2 sequences are SQVTM and ANQGSEA. V dropped 6 bases and J dropped 0 bases, with 11 bases sitting between them. For the CDR3, the DNA is TGCAGCGTGAGGACGGACTTGAACACTGAAGCTTTCTTT. Amino acid sequence: CSVRTDLNTEAFF. Full variable domain (missing parts from reference TRBV29-1 and TRBJ1-1): SAVISQKPSRDICQRGTSLTIQCQVDSQVTMMFWYRQQPGQSLTLIATANQGSEATYESGFVIDKFPISRPNLTFSTLTVSNMSPEDSSIYLCSVRTDLNTEAFFGQGTRLTVV.

The chain joins TRBV27 to TRBJ2-3; 8 nucleotides agree with TRBD2. Germline V CDR1 and CDR2: MNHEY, SMNVEV (reference sequence). The CDR3 spans 16 residues. V trimming: 2 bases; J trimming: 4 bases; junction bases outside the gene matches: 8. Here the CDR3 DNA reads TGTGCCAGCAGTTTAGTCCAAGCGGGAGTGTCAGATACGCAGTATTTT. Translating gives CASSLVQAGVSDTQYF.

The CDR3 protein is CASRPSGPNTEAFF. The CDR3 DNA follows: TGCGCCAGCAGACCCAGCGGGCCGAACACTGAAGCTTTCTTT. J is TRBJ1-1 and V is TRBV5-1; no clear D gene. Per the germline V gene, CDR1 is SGHRS and CDR2 is YFSETQ. V lost 5 bases to trimming and J lost 1 base, with 12 bases between them. CDR3 length: 14 residues.

The V call is TRBV27, the J call TRBJ2-7; 9 bases align to TRBD1. Germline V gives CDR1 MNHEY, CDR2 SMNVEV (reference sequence). The CDR3 has 14 amino acids. Losses at the gene ends were 6 bases for V and 2 bases for J; bases not matched to a gene: 5. DNA of the CDR3: TGTGCCAGCAGCCTGGGACAGGGTGCCTACGAGCAGTACTTC. The encoded protein is CASSLGQGAYEQYF.

This chain uses TRBV7-2 with TRBJ2-7; 8 bases are a match to TRBD2. CDR3 length equals 15 residues. V shed 4 bases, J shed 6 bases, and the junction held 11 bases outside the gene matches. Germline CDR1 is SGHTA and CDR2 is FQGNSA. CDR3 region: CASSSLLAGHSEQYF. Here the CDR3 DNA reads TGTGCCAGCAGCTCACTTTTAGCGGGACACTCCGAGCAGTACTTC.

This clone occurred many times. The V and J genes are TRBV2 and TRBJ2-7, with a weak D call TRBD2 (5 bases). In germline, CDR1 is SNHLY, CDR2 FYNNEI. There are 12 residues in the CDR3. Trimming removed 2 bases from V and 5 bases from J, with 7 bases in between. For the CDR3, the DNA is TGTGCCAGCAGTGAATCGGGGAACGAGCAGTACTTC. Residues: CASSESGNEQYF.

J is TRBJ2-1 and V is TRBV28; TRBD2 matches at 7 bases. V lost 9 bases to trimming and J lost 14 bases; unmatched junction nucleotides: 13. The CDR3 loop spans 12 amino acids. Germline loops: CDR1 MDHEN, CDR2 SYDVKM. CDR3 DNA sequence: TGTGCCAGTCTGAAGCGGGGTACATTGGAGTTCTTC. The encoded protein is CASLKRGTLEFF. The whole variable domain, remainder taken from reference TRBV28 and TRBJ2-1, is DVKVTQSSRYLVKRTGEKVFLECVQDMDHENMFWYRQDPGLGLRLIYFSYDVKMKEKGDIPEGYSVSREKKERFSLILESASTNQTSMYLCASLKRGTLEFFGPGTRLTVL.

CDR3 DNA: TGTGCCAGCAGTTCTACCCCCGCGGGCTACACCTTC. Its protein is CASSSTPAGYTF. The V call is TRBV6-5, the J call TRBJ1-2; D call uncertain. This CDR3 region has 12 residues. V lost 4 bases and J lost 8, with 11 bases in between. From germline, CDR1 is MNHEY and CDR2 SVGAGI.

The sample holds one count of this clone. V and J are TRBV19 and TRBJ1-1; 8 bases are a match to TRBD1. This CDR3 is 13 amino acids long. Losses at the gene ends were 8 bases for V and 3 bases for J; bases not matched to a gene: 5. From germline, CDR1 is LNHDA and CDR2 SQIVND (reference sequence). CDR3 amino acids: CASLTGEDTEAFF. The CDR3 DNA sequence: TGTGCCAGTTTGACAGGGGAGGACACTGAAGCTTTCTTT.

V is TRBV7-2 and J is TRBJ2-4; TRBD2 agrees at 12 bases. V was pared by 5 bases and J by 1 base, with 3 bases of the junction left unmatched. The CDR3 covers 16 residues. Looked up from germline, CDR1 is SGHTA and CDR2 is FQGNSA. The CDR3, as DNA: TGTGCCAGCAGCCGAACTAGCGGGGGGGCCAAAAACATTCAGTACTTC. This encodes CASSRTSGGAKNIQYF.

The chain recombines TRBV4-1 with TRBJ2-5; 8 bases line up with TRBD1. The CDR3 is 15 residues long. Germline values: CDR1 MGHRA, CDR2 YSYEKL. V was pared by 0 bases and J by 5 bases, with 5 bases of the junction left unmatched. CDR3 residues: CASSQDGTGVETQYF. The CDR3 DNA is TGCGCCAGCAGCCAAGACGGGACAGGAGTGGAGACCCAGTACTTC.

A single count supports this clone. The chain uses TRBV19 and TRBJ2-1; 12 bases map to TRBD2. This CDR3 contains 15 residues. Per germline, CDR1 LNHDA and CDR2 SQIVND (reference sequence). After removal of 6 bases from V and 1 base from J, the junction contained 1 base not matched to a gene. The CDR3 DNA reads TGTGCCAGTAGGACTAGCGGGAGATCCTACAATGAGCAGTTCTTC. Translating it yields CASRTSGRSYNEQFF.

The rearrangement joins TRBV29-1 to TRBJ2-5; D perhaps matches TRBD1 (6 bases). Per germline, CDR1 SQVTM and CDR2 ANQGSEA. The CDR3 is made up of 12 amino acids. V was pared by 4 bases and J by 4 bases, with 10 bases between. The CDR3: CSVGGLGETQYF. The CDR3 DNA reads as TGCAGCGTTGGGGGGCTAGGAGAGACCCAGTACTTC.

CDR3: CASSQGTPGSSYEQYF. For the CDR3, the DNA is TGCGCCAGCAGCCAAGGAACCCCGGGTTCATCCTACGAGCAGTACTTC. The J gene is TRBJ2-7, the V gene TRBV4-3; D gene unclear. Germline V gives CDR1 LGHNA, CDR2 YSLEER. The V gene lost 1 base and the J gene lost 1 base, with 14 bases spanning the gap. This CDR3 has 16 residues.

This clone was counted only a few times. The chain recombines TRBV6-6 with TRBJ2-5; D is unclear. Trimming pared 6 bases from V and 5 bases from J, leaving 13 bases between. Germline V gene lookup returns CDR1 MNHNY and CDR2 SVGAGI (reference sequence). The CDR3 runs 13 residues. This CDR3 is CASRMRGSETQYF. The CDR3 DNA reads as TGTGCCAGCAGAATGCGAGGTTCGGAGACCCAGTACTTC.